The present T cell receptor (beta chain) was sequenced within a study of cytomegalovirus exposure and HLA in healthy donors. Study findings and constraints: A few chains tied to CMV proved CMV antigen-specific in vitro. Presence/absence analyses assumed roughly uniform sequencing depth across donors, which may not hold.

In the PCR, 60 Vbeta and 13 Jbeta primers were used. TCRdb's copy holds only in-frame clones and misses some; the assay was immunoSEQ multiplex PCR. Of 120,000 to 150,000 clones listed, roughly 80% are singletons. On this clone: Its target is not known.

Specimen: PBMCs. The clonotype originates from a woman aged 40 to 50 in good health and CMV-seropositive.

The CDR3 reads CASSYDGGGNEQFF. CDR3 nucleotide sequence: TGTGCCAGCAGTTACGATGGGGGGGGGAATGAGCAGTTCTTC. The chain recombines TRBV6-6 with TRBJ2-1, with TRBD2 matching over 7 bases. The V gene's germline CDR1 is MNHNY and CDR2 SVGAGI (reference sequence). This CDR3 contains 14 residues. V shed 2 bases, J shed 7 bases, and the junction held 5 bases outside the gene matches.